What follows are 9 T cell receptor beta chains derived from one specimen sequenced in a study of brain metastases from non-small cell lung cancer. Only in-frame clones appear in the TCRdb table, and some are missing; sequencing was by immunoSEQ multiplex PCR. Among approximately 3,100 clones, around 81% were seen once, and the ten largest hold approximately 6.8%. The sample taken for sequencing was primary lung tumor tissue. The receptors shown here come from a donor at least 40 years old with non-small cell lung cancer.

The chain has TRBV21-1 and TRBJ1-2; the table's D call, TRBD1, was not checked against the DNA. TRBV21-1 is classified as a pseudogene. This CDR3 contains 16 residues. CDR3: CASSKSGDRPNYGYTF. In DNA form, the CDR3 reads TGTGCCAGCAGCAAATCGGGGGACAGACCTAACTATGGCTACACCTTC.

The chain links TRBV2 to TRBJ1-5; D remains ambiguous. The germline V and J ends were trimmed by 3 bases and 7 bases, with 13 bases remaining between them. Germline V gives CDR1 SNHLY, CDR2 FYNNEI. The length of the CDR3 is 14 residues. The CDR3 DNA follows: TGTGCCAGCAGTGAGGGCCTCCCTGGACAGCCCCAGCATTTT. It codes for CASSEGLPGQPQHF.

Only a few counts were recorded for this clone. The chain employs TRBV27 and TRBJ1-4, with a possible D match to TRBD1 (5 bases). The CDR3 runs 14 residues. The V end lost 2 bases, the J end lost 10 bases, and 14 bases lay between the germline ends. Germline lookup yields CDR1 MNHEY and CDR2 SMNVEV (reference sequence). This CDR3 is CASSLEGLGGKLFF. The CDR3, as DNA: TGTGCCAGCAGTTTAGAGGGGCTCGGTGGAAAACTGTTTTTT.

The chain links TRBV10-3 to TRBJ2-1; TRBD1 matches at 8 bases. The germline V gene has CDR1 ENHRY and CDR2 SYGVKD. Losses at the gene ends were 2 bases for V and 2 bases for J; bases not matched to a gene: 5. CDR3 length equals 16 residues. The DNA for the CDR3 is TGTGCCATCAGTGAGCCACAGGGGGAGGCCTACAATGAGCAGTTCTTC. Encoded protein: CAISEPQGEAYNEQFF.

The chain carries TRBV5-6 and TRBJ1-4; D is unclear. CDR1 and CDR2 (germline): SGHDT, YYEEEE. There are 13 residues in the CDR3. Trimming left V 4 bases short and J 7 bases short, with 11 bases between. CDR3 DNA sequence: TGTGCCAGCAGCGGGCGGGCCGCTGAAAAACTGTTTTTT. Protein sequence: CASSGRAAEKLFF.

This clone was seen once. The chain has TRBV6-5 and TRBJ2-5; 8 bases line up with TRBD1. Germline lookup yields CDR1 MNHEY and CDR2 SVGAGI. This CDR3 is built from 15 residues. J lost 1 base, V lost 4 bases, and 5 bases had no gene match. CDR3 sequence (DNA): TGTGCCAGCAGTTCCCGACAGGGGCGCCAAGAGACCCAGTACTTC. Translation gives CASSSRQGRQETQYF.

CDR3 residues: CASSYSIGVWETQYF. CDR3 in DNA: TGTGCCAGCAGTTACTCGATCGGGGTGTGGGAGACCCAGTACTTC. This chain links TRBV6-2 or TRBV6-3 with TRBJ2-5, with a tentative D call TRBD2 (5 bases). The CDR3 has 15 residues. The germline gives CDR1 MNHEY, CDR2 SVGEGT. Trimming removed 0 bases at V and 5 bases at J, with 13 bases between.

The chain has TRBV9 and TRBJ2-6; D not resolved. Germline loops: CDR1 SGDLS, CDR2 YYNGEE. CDR3 size: 14 residues. Trimming left V 3 bases short and J 0 bases short, with 4 bases between. The CDR3 loop reads CASSGPSGANVLTF. CDR3 in DNA: TGTGCCAGCAGCGGACCCTCTGGGGCCAACGTCCTGACTTTC.

This clone was detected once. This specimen includes other DNA sequences encoding the same CDR3. The V gene is TRBV7-3, the J gene TRBJ1-6; D might be TRBD1 (6 bases). V was shortened by 3 bases and J by 9 bases, with 9 bases between the two germline ends. Germline V gene lookup returns CDR1 SGHTA and CDR2 FQGTGA. This CDR3 has 13 amino acids. This CDR3 reads CASSFYRVSPLHF. The CDR3 DNA follows: TGTGCCAGCAGCTTCTACAGGGTTTCACCCCTCCACTTT.